A single sample gave rise to the 31 T cell receptor beta chains below, sequenced in a study of shared clonotypes between healthy human individuals. Repertoires were generated with immunoSEQ multiplex PCR, while TCRdb's copy carries only in-frame clones and drops some. Among approximately 740,000 clones, over 65% were seen once, and the ten largest hold about 1.7%. The sequencing input was memory CD4+ T cells sorted from blood. Subset indicated: CD45RA-negative fraction. All receptors derive from a woman under 40 in good health.

The J gene is TRBJ1-5, the V gene TRBV6-6; a possible D gene is TRBD1 (5 bases). The germline V and J ends were trimmed by 7 bases and 4 bases, with 17 bases remaining between them. This CDR3 is 15 amino acids long. Germline loops: CDR1 MNHNY, CDR2 SVGAGI (reference sequence). CDR3 bases: TGTGCCAGCAATGATAGGGGCGGGGGGAATCAGCCCCAGCATTTT. Amino acid sequence: CASNDRGGGNQPQHF.

This clone was found many times. For the CDR3, the DNA is TGTGCCAGCAATCCCCTAGCGGGAAGAGCAGATACGCAGTATTTT. It specifies CASNPLAGRADTQYF. This chain connects TRBV2 to TRBJ2-3; TRBD2 matches at 9 bases. Germline CDR1 reads SNHLY; CDR2 reads FYNNEI. V shed 7 bases and J 4 bases; nucleotides not matched to a gene: 9. CDR3 size: 15 residues.

The V call is TRBV27, the J call TRBJ2-6; D uncertain. Germline assignment: CDR1 MNHEY and CDR2 SMNVEV (reference sequence). The CDR3 has 13 amino acids. V was pared by 7 bases and J by 7 bases, with 11 bases between. CDR3 protein: CASTSHDANVLTF. CDR3 coding DNA: TGTGCCAGCACCTCTCACGACGCCAACGTCCTGACTTTC.

The genes are TRBV5-1 and TRBJ2-7; TRBD2 agrees at 8 bases. The CDR3 is 13 residues long. V lost 5 bases and J lost 7; bases outside the gene matches: 8. Germline lookup yields CDR1 SGHRS and CDR2 YFSETQ. CDR3 residues: CASRYGTSGEQYF. The CDR3 DNA reads as TGCGCCAGCAGATATGGGACTAGTGGTGAGCAGTACTTC.

This clone appeared a few times. The chain recombines TRBV5-1 with TRBJ2-1; 9 positions match TRBD1. Germline V gene lookup returns CDR1 SGHRS and CDR2 YFSETQ. This CDR3 has 15 amino acids. The ends lost 4 bases at V and 5 bases at J; junction bases unmatched: 7. DNA of the CDR3: TGCGCCAGCAGCACGGGGGACAGGGACAACAATGAGCAGTTCTTC. The encoded protein is CASSTGDRDNNEQFF.

The chain uses TRBV7-2 and TRBJ1-2; D unclear. Germline CDR1 is SGHTA and CDR2 is FQGNSA. V gave up 2 bases and J gave up 4 bases, with 17 bases separating them. The CDR3 spans 16 residues. This chain's CDR3 is CASSLRSSLALYGYTF. CDR3 sequence (DNA): TGTGCCAGCAGCTTAAGGAGTAGTCTGGCCCTCTATGGCTACACCTTC.

This clone was seen ten or more times. The chain has TRBV6-4 and TRBJ1-5, with D hard to call. The CDR3 contains 15 residues. Trimming removed 7 bases at V and 0 bases at J, with 13 bases between. Per germline, CDR1 MRHNA and CDR2 SNTAGT. CDR3 region: CASTGPNYSNQPQHF. The CDR3 nucleotides read TGTGCCAGCACCGGACCAAACTATAGCAATCAGCCCCAGCATTTT.

The chain uses TRBV9 and TRBJ2-2; D gene ambiguous. V shed 4 bases and J shed 0 bases, with 13 bases lying between them. The CDR3 runs to 16 residues. CDR1 is SGDLS and CDR2 is YYNGEE in the germline V gene. CDR3 nucleotide sequence: TGTGCCAGCAGCCCGACCCCTTGGGCGAACACCGGGGAGCTGTTTTTT. Its translation: CASSPTPWANTGELFF.

The sample holds a few counts of this clone. A junction end diverges from the germline sequence, so it may reflect a read error. The V gene is TRBV4-2, the J gene TRBJ1-5; a possible D gene is TRBD1 (6 bases). The CDR3 runs 17 residues. Germline CDR1 reads LGHNA; CDR2 reads YNFKEQ. Here the CDR3 reads CASSQAPGGSGNLPQHF. CDR3 bases: TGTGCCAGCAGCCAGGCCCCCGGGGGCAGTGGGAATCTGCCCCAGCATTTT.

The J gene is TRBJ1-1, the V gene TRBV19; D is possibly TRBD1 (6 bases). Trimming pared 5 bases from V and 3 bases from J, leaving 13 bases between. The CDR3 consists of 14 residues. Germline values: CDR1 LNHDA, CDR2 SQIVND (reference sequence). CDR3 sequence reads: CASSRTDVHTEAFF. DNA of the CDR3: TGTGCCAGTAGTCGGACAGACGTCCACACTGAAGCTTTCTTT. Drawing the rest from reference TRBV19 and TRBJ1-1, the complete variable domain is DGGITQSPKYLFRKEGQNVTLSCEQNLNHDAMYWYRQDPGQGLRLIYYSQIVNDFQKGDIAEGYSVSREKKESFPLTVTSAQKNPTAFYLCASSRTDVHTEAFFGQGTRLTVV.

The chain joins TRBV25-1 to TRBJ1-1, with D unresolved. V dropped 3 bases and J dropped 8 bases, with 10 bases sitting between them. CDR1 and CDR2 (germline): MGHDK, SYGVNS. The CDR3 extends over 12 amino acids. CDR3 bases: TGTGCCAGCAGTGAGGGAGCCCAGGAAGCTTTCTTT. Translation: CASSEGAQEAFF.

This clone turned up a few times. V is TRBV5-1 and J is TRBJ2-1; 10 bases align to TRBD2. V gave up 1 base and J gave up 2 bases; unmatched junction bases: 9. Germline V CDR1 and CDR2: SGHRS, YFSETQ. The CDR3 is made up of 18 amino acids. CDR3 sequence (DNA): TGCGCCAGCAGCTTGACGCCATCAGGACTAGCGGCCTACAATGAGCAGTTCTTC. This encodes CASSLTPSGLAAYNEQFF. Drawing the rest from reference TRBV5-1 and TRBJ2-1, the complete variable domain is KAGVTQTPRYLIKTRGQQVTLSCSPISGHRSVSWYQQTPGQGLQFLFEYFSETQRNKGNFPGRFSGRQFSNSRSEMNVSTLELGDSALYLCASSLTPSGLAAYNEQFFGPGTRLTVL.

The table lists this clone with many counts. The V call is TRBV25-1, the J call TRBJ2-1; D call uncertain. CDR3 length: 13 residues. V lost 2 bases to trimming and J lost 7 bases, with 9 bases between them. Germline CDR1 is MGHDK and CDR2 is SYGVNS. The CDR3 reads CASSERTENEQFF. The CDR3 DNA sequence: TGTGCCAGCAGTGAAAGAACTGAAAATGAGCAGTTCTTC.

This clone was recorded once. This chain links TRBV19 with TRBJ2-2; 8 positions agree with TRBD2. CDR1 is LNHDA, CDR2 SQIVND, per germline (reference sequence). The CDR3 has 15 residues. V lost 5 bases, J lost 6 bases, and 8 bases stayed unmatched. The CDR3 sequence: CASSFGTRVAGELFF. In DNA, the CDR3 is TGTGCCAGTAGTTTCGGGACTAGGGTAGCCGGGGAGCTGTTTTTT.

The chain combines TRBV4-3 with TRBJ2-1; the D is unclear. V was shortened by 1 base and J by 9 bases, with 4 bases between the two germline ends. This CDR3 contains 11 residues. Germline CDR1 reads LGHNA; CDR2 reads YSLEER. CDR3 sequence reads: CASSQAGEQFF. The CDR3 nucleotides read TGCGCCAGCAGCCAAGCTGGTGAGCAGTTCTTC.

The chain employs TRBV11-2 and TRBJ1-4; D is uncertain. Germline values: CDR1 SGHAT, CDR2 FQNNGV. The CDR3 consists of 15 residues. The V end was cut by 5 bases, the J end by 0 bases, with 10 bases between. In DNA, the CDR3 is TGTGCCAGCAGCCGCCAGTCTGCAACTAATGAAAAACTGTTTTTT. Translation gives CASSRQSATNEKLFF.

The chain recombines TRBV5-1 with TRBJ2-7; D tentatively fits TRBD1 or TRBD2 (5 bases each). Germline lookup yields CDR1 SGHRS and CDR2 YFSETQ. The CDR3 extends over 15 amino acids. The V gene lost 3 bases and the J gene lost 5 bases, with 18 bases spanning the gap. The DNA of the CDR3 is TGCGCCAGCAGCTGGAAATCATCAGGGACCCACGAGCAGTACTTC. This codes for CASSWKSSGTHEQYF. Together with reference TRBV5-1 and TRBJ2-7, the CDR3 gives the full variable domain: KAGVTQTPRYLIKTRGQQVTLSCSPISGHRSVSWYQQTPGQGLQFLFEYFSETQRNKGNFPGRFSGRQFSNSRSEMNVSTLELGDSALYLCASSWKSSGTHEQYFGPGTRLTVT.

The chain couples TRBV28 to TRBJ2-5; D gene unclear. Trimming cost V 1 base and J 4 bases, with 4 bases left between them. CDR3 length: 12 amino acids. The germline V gene has CDR1 MDHEN and CDR2 SYDVKM. CDR3 protein: CASSLFRETQYF. CDR3 DNA: TGTGCCAGCAGTTTATTTCGAGAGACCCAGTACTTC.

The genes are TRBV4-1 and TRBJ1-5, with D unclear. V shed 0 bases and J shed 4 bases, with 10 bases lying between them. This CDR3 has 15 amino acids. The V gene's germline CDR1 is MGHRA and CDR2 YSYEKL. Here the CDR3 DNA reads TGCGCCAGCAGCCAAGATCGGCCAGGTAATCAGCCCCAGCATTTT. Its translation is CASSQDRPGNQPQHF.

CDR3 DNA sequence: TGTGCCAGCAAGTCCGGGACAGAGACCTACGAGCAGTACTTC. Amino acid sequence: CASKSGTETYEQYF. The J gene is TRBJ2-7, the V gene TRBV6-5, with 7 bases lining up with TRBD1. CDR3 length equals 14 residues. V gave up 7 bases and J gave up 2 bases; unmatched junction bases: 8. Germline loops: CDR1 MNHEY, CDR2 SVGAGI.

The V call is TRBV28, the J call TRBJ2-5; 12 nucleotides line up with TRBD2. Germline CDR1 reads MDHEN; CDR2 reads SYDVKM. V dropped 6 bases and J dropped 5; count of bases not matched to a gene: 7. The CDR3 totals 15 residues. This CDR3 reads CASSQLAGGTETQYF. The CDR3 region has the DNA TGTGCCAGCAGCCAACTAGCGGGAGGAACTGAGACCCAGTACTTC.

The V gene is TRBV30, the J gene TRBJ2-3, with 9 bases aligning to TRBD2. The trim removed 2 bases at V and 4 bases at J, leaving 7 bases unmatched. The CDR3 has 15 residues. Germline V gene lookup returns CDR1 GTSNPN and CDR2 SVGIG (reference sequence). The CDR3 DNA sequence: TGTGCCTGGAGTCCGGGACTAGCTGGCGCAGATACGCAGTATTTT. Residues: CAWSPGLAGADTQYF.

On this clone: The sample has other DNA sequences that encode this CDR3 too. The chain couples TRBV20-1 to TRBJ2-7; TRBD2 might be the D (5 bases). The CDR3 spans 11 residues. Germline V gene sequence: CDR1 DFQATT, CDR2 SNEGSKA (reference sequence). Trimming removed 3 bases at V and 4 bases at J, with 7 bases between. The CDR3, as DNA: TGCAGTGCTAGGGGAGCTTACGAGCAGTACTTC. Its protein is CSARGAYEQYF.

The rearrangement uses TRBV2 and TRBJ2-1; 12 bases fit TRBD2. From germline, CDR1 is SNHLY and CDR2 FYNNEI. This CDR3 spans 16 amino acids. After removal of 4 bases from V and 2 bases from J, the junction contained 3 bases not matched to a gene. In nucleotides, the CDR3 is TGTGCCAGCAGTGGGACTAGCGGGATGACCTACAATGAGCAGTTCTTC. It encodes CASSGTSGMTYNEQFF.

This clone was counted many times. The chain couples TRBV21-1 to TRBJ1-5; no DNA check was done on the table's D call, TRBD1. TRBV21-1 is a known pseudogene. This CDR3 contains 12 residues. The DNA for the CDR3 is TGTGCCAGCAGCAAAACAGTTCAGCCCCAGCATTTT. The encoded protein is CASSKTVQPQHF.

The sample holds a few counts of this clone. The J gene is TRBJ2-5, the V gene TRBV6-1, with 8 bases that match TRBD2. Germline-derived CDR1 and CDR2 are MNHNS and SASEGT. Germline trimming cut 6 bases from V and 2 bases from J; bases unmatched to any gene: 5. The CDR3 runs 14 residues. The CDR3 loop reads CASRKTSDQETQYF. As DNA, the CDR3 is TGTGCCAGCAGGAAGACTAGCGATCAAGAGACCCAGTACTTC.

The chain uses TRBV28 and TRBJ1-1; maybe TRBD1 (6 bases). CDR3 size: 11 residues. From germline, CDR1 is MDHEN and CDR2 SYDVKM. Trimming removed 5 bases at V and 7 bases at J, with 8 bases between. The CDR3 bases are TGTGCCAGCAGTCTGACAGGTGAAGCTTTCTTT. Residues: CASSLTGEAFF. Complete variable domain (other parts from reference TRBV28 and TRBJ1-1): DVKVTQSSRYLVKRTGEKVFLECVQDMDHENMFWYRQDPGLGLRLIYFSYDVKMKEKGDIPEGYSVSREKKERFSLILESASTNQTSMYLCASSLTGEAFFGQGTRLTVV.

This sequence joins TRBV27 and TRBJ2-7; D perhaps matches TRBD2 (5 bases). The V end lost 2 bases, the J end lost 6 bases, and 17 bases lay between the germline ends. Germline CDR1 reads MNHEY; CDR2 reads SMNVEV (reference sequence). The length of the CDR3 is 15 residues. CDR3 bases: TGTGCCAGCAGTTTAGTGATCGGGGTAACAAGCGAGCAGTACTTC. It codes for CASSLVIGVTSEQYF.

The chain combines TRBV9 with TRBJ1-3; the D is unclear. Germline CDR1 reads SGDLS; CDR2 reads YYNGEE. CDR3 length: 16 residues. Trimming left V 0 bases short and J 1 base short, with 11 bases between. The CDR3 sequence: CASSVDPAGSGNTIYF. Written as DNA, the CDR3 is TGTGCCAGCAGCGTAGATCCGGCGGGGTCTGGAAACACCATATATTTT. Supplemented by reference TRBV9 and TRBJ1-3, the full variable domain reads DSGVTQTPKHLITATGQRVTLRCSPRSGDLSVYWYQQSLDQGLQFLIQYYNGEERAKGNILERFSAQQFPDLHSELNLSSLELGDSALYFCASSVDPAGSGNTIYFGEGSWLTVV.

The chain links TRBV7-6 to TRBJ1-1, with 8 positions matching TRBD1. Trimming at V came to 5 bases and at J to 3 bases, leaving 5 bases not matched to a gene. The CDR3 sequence is 14 residues long. Germline CDR1 is SGHVS and CDR2 is FNYEAQ. The CDR3 DNA follows: TGTGCCAGCAGCCCACAGGGGGTGCACACTGAAGCTTTCTTT. It is translated as CASSPQGVHTEAFF.

The V and J genes are TRBV7-2 and TRBJ1-3, with unresolved D. CDR3 size: 15 residues. V lost 5 bases to trimming and J lost 1 base, with 12 bases between them. Germline values: CDR1 SGHTA, CDR2 FQGNSA. In DNA form, the CDR3 reads TGTGCCAGCAGCCCGCAGTCTAATTCTGGAAACACCATATATTTT. Translated: CASSPQSNSGNTIYF. The entire variable domain, with the rest obtained from reference TRBV7-2 and TRBJ1-3, is as follows: GAGVSQSPSNKVTEKGKDVELRCDPISGHTALYWYRQSLGQGLEFLIYFQGNSAPDKSGLPSDRFSAERTGGSVSTLTIQRTQQEDSAVYLCASSPQSNSGNTIYFGEGSWLTVV.